These 25 T cell receptor beta chains came from one sample sequenced in a study of response to subunit inactivated influenza vaccine. TCRdb independently ran MiXCR on the RT-PCR reads; one entry per CDR3 protein. The sample gives about 650,000 distinct CDR3 sequences, around 16% of which show up once; 9.5% to 13% is in the top ten. This material consisted of PBMCs from blood, taken roughly 12 days after vaccination. The receptors originated from a man aged 45 to 65 who received an inactivated influenza vaccine.

This clonotype occurred a few times. The chain employs TRBV9 and TRBJ2-1; TRBD1 matches 8 bases. The germline gives CDR1 SGDLS, CDR2 YYNGEE. Trimming took 0 bases from V and 5 from J; bases not matched to a gene: 10. CDR3 size: 17 residues. The CDR3 DNA follows: TGTGCCAGCAGCGTAGCCGCCGGGACAGGAGGGGACAATGAGCAGTTCTTC. This sequence encodes CASSVAAGTGGDNEQFF.

This clonotype was seen more than once but under ten times. This sequence joins TRBV5-6 and TRBJ1-1; D remains unclear. Deletions cut 0 bases from V and 0 bases from J, with 9 bases between. The CDR3 sequence is 15 residues long. Germline CDR1 SGHDT, CDR2 YYEEEE. CDR3 bases: TGTGCCAGCAGCTTGGTAGGCCAGATGAACACTGAAGCTTTCTTT. It codes for CASSLVGQMNTEAFF. The full variable domain, in which reference TRBV5-6 and TRBJ1-1 provide the parts outside the CDR3, is DAGVTQSPTHLIKTRGQQVTLRCSPKSGHDTVSWYQQALGQGPQFIFQYYEEEERQRGNFPDRFSGHQFPNYSSELNVNALLLGDSALYLCASSLVGQMNTEAFFGQGTRLTVV.

This clonotype was seen a handful of times. The V and J genes are TRBV20-1 and TRBJ2-1; 9 nucleotides line up with TRBD2. CDR1 DFQATT and CDR2 SNEGSKA come from the germline V gene (reference sequence). This CDR3 contains 15 residues. V lost 6 bases and J lost 2; bases outside the gene matches: 8. The DNA of the CDR3 is TGCAGTGCCATCCAGACTAGCGGAACCTACAATGAGCAGTTCTTC. It yields the protein CSAIQTSGTYNEQFF.

This clonotype was detected a few times. This chain joins TRBV10-3 and TRBJ1-3; D unclear. Germline V gene data show CDR1 as ENHRY and CDR2 as SYGVKD. This CDR3 is 14 amino acids long. Trimming removed 4 bases at V and 3 bases at J, with 10 bases between. CDR3 amino acids: CAISAASVGNTIYF. As DNA, the CDR3 is TGTGCCATCAGTGCAGCTTCAGTTGGAAACACCATATATTTT.

This clonotype was seen repeatedly, ten times or more. The genes are TRBV4-2 and TRBJ2-5; D may be TRBD1 (5 bases). Trimming removed 0 bases at V and 4 bases at J, with 9 bases between. The CDR3 length is 14 residues. Germline-derived CDR1 and CDR2 are LGHNA and YNFKEQ. CDR3: CASSQEVQGETQYF. The DNA for the CDR3 is TGTGCCAGCAGCCAAGAGGTTCAGGGAGAGACCCAGTACTTC.

The gene calls are TRBV7-2 and TRBJ1-6; D might be TRBD1 (5 bases). V dropped 5 bases and J dropped 7 bases, with 15 bases sitting between them. Germline lookup yields CDR1 SGHTA and CDR2 FQGNSA. The CDR3 is 15 amino acids. This CDR3 is CASSRPGGINSPLHF. The CDR3 DNA follows: TGTGCCAGCAGCAGACCGGGGGGGATCAATTCACCCCTCCACTTT. Combining the CDR3 with reference TRBV7-2 and TRBJ1-6 gives the whole variable domain GAGVSQSPSNKVTEKGKDVELRCDPISGHTALYWYRQSLGQGLEFLIYFQGNSAPDKSGLPSDRFSAERTGGSVSTLTIQRTQQEDSAVYLCASSRPGGINSPLHFGNGTRLTVT.

The chain is built from TRBV29-1 and TRBJ2-7; 7 bases match TRBD2. CDR3 length: 13 amino acids. The trim removed 5 bases at V and 0 bases at J, leaving 4 bases unmatched. Germline loops: CDR1 SQVTM, CDR2 ANQGSEA. The CDR3 DNA reads as TGCAGCGTTAGGCGGGGGAGCTCCTACGAGCAGTACTTC. Translating it yields CSVRRGSSYEQYF.

This clonotype was recorded a few times. The V call is TRBV12-3 or TRBV12-4, the J call TRBJ1-5; D unresolved. V lost 6 bases and J lost 7, with 13 bases in between. This CDR3 comprises 13 residues. The CDR3 loop is CASSQNKRQPQHF. The DNA of the CDR3 is TGTGCCAGCAGCCAGAACAAACGCCAGCCCCAGCATTTT.

This clonotype appeared a few times. The chain is built from TRBV24-1 and TRBJ2-1; TRBD2 is a possible D gene (6 bases). Trimming shortened V by 5 bases and J by 11 bases, and 12 bases separated the two germline ends. Germline CDR1 is KGHDR and CDR2 is SFDVKD. This CDR3 contains 12 residues. The CDR3 DNA follows: TGTGCCACCAGTGGGGCTAGCGAAAAGCAGTTCTTC. Translation: CATSGASEKQFF.

The chain carries TRBV5-6 and TRBJ2-3, with a possible D match to TRBD2 (5 bases). In germline, CDR1 is SGHDT, CDR2 YYEEEE. The CDR3 has 14 amino acids. Trimming took 4 bases from V and 6 from J, leaving 15 bases between them. DNA for the CDR3: TGTGCCAGCAGCCCCGGACTTCCATGCGATACGCAGTATTTT. The encoded protein is CASSPGLPCDTQYF.

This clonotype has a count of ten or more. V and J are TRBV6-2 or TRBV6-3 and TRBJ2-1, with TRBD2 matching 9 bases. The CDR3 is 16 residues long. Germline assignment: CDR1 MNHEY and CDR2 SVGEGT. V lost 0 bases, J lost 6 bases, and 6 bases stayed unmatched. The CDR3 sequence: CASSYSGAGGPNEQFF. CDR3 DNA: TGTGCCAGCAGTTACTCGGGAGCGGGAGGACCCAATGAGCAGTTCTTC.

This clonotype occurred once. The junction and the germline gene differ at one end; a read error may be behind it. The CDR3 coding sequence is TGTGCCAGCAGACCGAAAGGAGGGACTTTCCAAGAGACCCAGTGCTTC. It translates to CASRPKGGTFQETQCF. The chain is built from TRBV12-3 or TRBV12-4 and TRBJ2-5, with D perhaps matching TRBD2 (6 bases). The CDR3 covers 16 residues.

This clonotype was seen a few times. This chain uses TRBV6-1 with TRBJ2-1; D might be TRBD2 (5 bases). The CDR3 is made up of 13 amino acids. Germline-derived CDR1 and CDR2 are MNHNS and SASEGT. V dropped 4 bases and J dropped 5 bases, with 9 bases sitting between them. The CDR3, as DNA: TGTGCCAGCAGTGTACGGGGTCACAATGAGCAGTTCTTC. Protein product: CASSVRGHNEQFF.

A few counts support this clonotype. The chain employs TRBV4-3 and TRBJ2-3, with D maybe TRBD2 (7 bases). The CDR3 has 18 amino acids. V gave up 0 bases and J gave up 8 bases, with 24 bases separating them. Germline CDR1 and CDR2: LGHNA and YSLEER. The CDR3 here is CASSQDRVRGGVSGTQYF. DNA for the CDR3: TGCGCCAGCAGCCAAGATCGTGTAAGGGGGGGCGTTTCTGGTACGCAGTATTTT.

This chain uses TRBV10-3 with TRBJ2-1; 8 bases map to TRBD2. This CDR3 contains 15 residues. Germline V gives CDR1 ENHRY, CDR2 SYGVKD. The ends lost 11 bases at V and 2 bases at J; junction bases unmatched: 11. CDR3 sequence: CASTRAGGAYNEQFF. As DNA, the CDR3 is TGTGCCTCGACACGTGCGGGGGGCGCCTACAATGAGCAGTTCTTC.

V gene TRBV5-1 combines with J gene TRBJ2-5, with 9 nucleotides matching TRBD2. The V and J ends lost 4 bases and 1 base, in that order; junction bases with no gene match: 5. Germline V CDR1 and CDR2: SGHRS, YFSETQ. The CDR3 runs 15 residues. Here the CDR3 DNA reads TGCGCCAGCAGCGTGCGCGGGGGGGTCCAAGAGACCCAGTACTTC. Amino acids: CASSVRGGVQETQYF. Full variable domain (outside the CDR3, taken from reference TRBV5-1 and TRBJ2-5): KAGVTQTPRYLIKTRGQQVTLSCSPISGHRSVSWYQQTPGQGLQFLFEYFSETQRNKGNFPGRFSGRQFSNSRSEMNVSTLELGDSALYLCASSVRGGVQETQYFGPGTRLLVL.

The chain links TRBV7-8 to TRBJ2-7, with 12 bases lining up with TRBD2. Trimming took 5 bases from V and 7 from J; bases not matched to a gene: 9. CDR3 length: 15 residues. CDR1 is SGHVS and CDR2 is FQNEAQ in the germline V gene. The CDR3 DNA reads TGTGCCAGCAGCCTTAGACTAGCGGGGGCTGGGGAGCAGTACTTC. Translated, it gives CASSLRLAGAGEQYF.

This clonotype was seen only a few times. This chain joins TRBV7-2 and TRBJ2-2; 7 positions agree with TRBD2. The CDR3 is 13 amino acids. From germline, CDR1 is SGHTA and CDR2 FQGNSA. V was clipped by 5 bases and J by 6 bases; unmatched bases: 3. The CDR3 DNA is TGTGCCAGCAGCCGGGGGGAGCCCGGGGAGCTGTTTTTT. This codes for CASSRGEPGELFF.

This chain links TRBV7-9 with TRBJ2-1; TRBD2 matches at 12 bases. This CDR3 is built from 14 residues. Germline V lookup: CDR1 SEHNR, CDR2 FQNEAQ (reference sequence). The trim removed 5 bases at V and 16 bases at J, leaving 12 bases unmatched. The CDR3: CASSPPLAGGPKFF. In DNA, the CDR3 is TGTGCCAGCAGCCCCCCGCTAGCGGGAGGGCCAAAATTCTTC.

The chain links TRBV28 to TRBJ2-2; TRBD2 might be the D (6 bases). V lost 1 base and J 6 bases, leaving 12 bases between the germline ends. Germline CDR1 and CDR2: MDHEN and SYDVKM. CDR3 length: 15 amino acids. The CDR3 nucleotides read TGTGCCAGCAGTTTATTCGGGAGTTCGGCCGGGGAGCTGTTTTTT. Amino acid sequence: CASSLFGSSAGELFF. Full variable domain (outside the CDR3, taken from reference TRBV28 and TRBJ2-2): DVKVTQSSRYLVKRTGEKVFLECVQDMDHENMFWYRQDPGLGLRLIYFSYDVKMKEKGDIPEGYSVSREKKERFSLILESASTNQTSMYLCASSLFGSSAGELFFGEGSRLTVL.

In this sample, this clonotype turned up a few times. J is TRBJ2-7 and V is TRBV4-2; no clear D. V lost 3 bases to trimming and J lost 5 bases, with 14 bases between them. This CDR3 has 14 amino acids. CDR1 LGHNA and CDR2 YNFKEQ come from the germline V gene. Here the CDR3 DNA reads TGTGCCAGCAGCCAGCTCCTCCGATGGGACGAGCAGTACTTC. The encoded protein is CASSQLLRWDEQYF.

This clonotype has at least ten counts. V is TRBV5-1 and J is TRBJ2-3; tentatively, D is TRBD1 (6 bases). CDR3 length equals 14 residues. Between the trimmed V and J ends, which lost 3 bases and 3 bases, there was a span of 11 bases. Germline-derived CDR1 and CDR2 are SGHRS and YFSETQ. CDR3 amino acids: CASSWTDLTDTQYF. DNA of the CDR3: TGCGCCAGCAGCTGGACAGATCTTACAGATACGCAGTATTTT.

V usage is TRBV9 and J usage is TRBJ2-3, with 11 bases aligning to TRBD2. The V gene end was trimmed by 0 bases and the J gene end by 3 bases; junction bases not matched to a gene: 6. The CDR3 sequence is 17 residues long. The germline V gene has CDR1 SGDLS and CDR2 YYNGEE. CDR3 protein: CASSVVIAGGPTDTQYF. DNA of the CDR3: TGTGCCAGCAGCGTAGTTATAGCGGGGGGGCCAACAGATACGCAGTATTTT.

The CDR3 DNA reads TGTGCCAGCAGTGGGGCAGGGGTATACGAGCAGTACTTC. Its translation is CASSGAGVYEQYF. The rearrangement joins TRBV25-1 to TRBJ2-7; tentative D call: TRBD1 (6 bases). The germline CDR1 and CDR2 sequences are MGHDK and SYGVNS. The ends were cut back, 4 bases at V and 4 bases at J, with 11 bases in the middle. The CDR3 consists of 13 residues.

The CDR3 DNA sequence: TGCAGTGCTAGAGACGGGGACGGCTACTCCTACGAGCAGTACTTC. Its protein is CSARDGDGYSYEQYF. The rearrangement uses TRBV20-1 and TRBJ2-7, with D possibly called TRBD1 or TRBD2 (5 bases each). The CDR3 is 15 residues long. The V end lost 0 bases, the J end lost 0 bases, and 12 bases lay between the germline ends. Germline lookup yields CDR1 DFQATT and CDR2 SNEGSKA (reference sequence).